This T cell receptor beta chain was sequenced during a study of blood T cells in healthy people across ages. Overall study context: Template switching picked up about one barcoded beta molecule for each two T cells. Study-level findings and limits: Per million T cells, TCR beta diversity dropped roughly linearly as age increased.

Trimming shortened V by 4 bases and J by 1 base, and 12 bases separated the two germline ends. In germline, CDR1 is SGHKS, CDR2 YYEKEE (reference sequence). The CDR3 spans 15 residues. This clonotype was seen a handful of times. What it binds is not known. Each donor gave approximately 9.1 milliliters of peripheral blood. A J-beta primer mix and a sample-barcoded 5' primer were used in a second PCR of about 7 to 12 cycles. Each of the cDNA molecules was tagged by a template-switch adaptor with 12 random nucleotides. TCRdb re-called the 5' RACE reads with MiXCR, one entry per CDR3 protein. The table has roughly 700,000 distinct CDR3 sequences, 25% seen once. This sample also appeared in a second study, on T cells of mothers and their children.

The sequence was collected from a boy aged 5-17 years in good health. V usage is TRBV5-5 and J usage is TRBJ2-1, with no clear D. The sample consisted of blood. CDR3 coding DNA: TGTGCCAGCAGCCCGGACGGCAGGTCCTACAATGAGCAGTTCTTC. Amino acids: CASSPDGRSYNEQFF.